This T cell receptor beta chain was sequenced during a study of blood T cell repertoires in COVID-19. Study in general: The samples span acute and convalescent COVID-19 from the United States, Italy and Spain. T cells, B-cell-depleted T cells, or PBMCs provided the cDNA or gDNA that served as material.

Germline loops: CDR1 SGHNT, CDR2 YYREEE (reference sequence). The V gene lost 0 bases and the J gene lost 4 bases, with 8 bases spanning the gap. The CDR3 consists of 15 residues. In the original analysis: Amplified reference gene primers provided the basis for estimating nucleated cell counts. The repertoire was sequenced with immunoSEQ multiplex PCR; TCRdb's copy has only in-frame clones and lacks some. That table is the source of V, J and clone size, and D and trimming were worked out from the DNA. The profile shows 250,000 to 300,000 clones, approximately 80% of them singletons. This TCR derives from a woman aged 55-75 years with active or convalescent COVID-19. The chain recombines TRBV5-4 with TRBJ1-6, with D unclear. Sequenced: peripheral blood. Here the CDR3 reads CASSLGVQYNSPLHF. DNA of the CDR3: TGTGCCAGCAGCTTGGGGGTACAGTATAATTCACCCCTCCACTTT. Together with reference TRBV5-4 and TRBJ1-6, the CDR3 gives the full variable domain: ETGVTQSPTHLIKTRGQQVTLRCSSQSGHNTVSWYQQALGQGPQFIFQYYREEENGRGNFPPRFSGLQFPNYSSELNVNALELDDSALYLCASSLGVQYNSPLHFGNGTRLTVT.